The 5 T cell receptor beta chains reported below all come from one sample, sequenced in a study of yellow fever vaccine responses in identical twins. TCRdb re-analysed the RT-PCR reads in MiXCR, keeping a single row per CDR3 protein. The sample consists of 3,500 to 4,500 distinct CDR3 sequences, around 81% of them appearing once. The sample consisted of T cells from blood (PBMCs), unsorted or a sorted subset (not recorded which), taken before or after yellow fever vaccination (not recorded which). The receptors stem from a woman aged 18-29 years who received the yellow fever vaccine.

The chain employs TRBV29-1 and TRBJ1-2; D not resolved. The V end was cut by 8 bases, the J end by 3 bases, with 13 bases between. The germline V gene has CDR1 SQVTM and CDR2 ANQGSEA. The CDR3 contains 12 residues. CDR3 coding DNA: TGCAGCACCGGCGACGGGGACTATGGCTACACCTTC. It encodes CSTGDGDYGYTF.

This clonotype was counted only a few times. The chain recombines TRBV11-1 with TRBJ1-4, with no clear D. Germline loops: CDR1 SGHAT, CDR2 FQDESV (reference sequence). This CDR3 comprises 11 residues. V was cut by 7 bases and J by 7 bases, with 7 bases left in between. The CDR3 sequence is CASTTGEKLFF. The CDR3 DNA reads as TGTGCCAGCACGACCGGTGAAAAACTGTTTTTT.

A few counts support this clonotype. The J gene is TRBJ1-5, the V gene TRBV28; 9 nucleotides match TRBD1. The CDR3 is made up of 15 amino acids. With V trimmed by 4 bases and J by 5 bases, 6 bases remained unmatched. The germline gives CDR1 MDHEN, CDR2 SYDVKM. CDR3 nucleotides: TGTGCCAGCAGTTCCTCCGGGACAGGGTATCAGCCCCAGCATTTT. Its translation: CASSSSGTGYQPQHF.

The V call is TRBV11-1, the J call TRBJ1-1; 8 positions match TRBD1. Germline V gives CDR1 SGHAT, CDR2 FQDESV (reference sequence). This CDR3 comprises 15 residues. V dropped 5 bases and J dropped 4; count of bases not matched to a gene: 9. DNA for the CDR3: TGTGCCAGCAGCCCAAACAGGGGGGGCACCACTGAAGCTTTCTTT. Residues: CASSPNRGGTTEAFF.

The V and J genes are TRBV10-3 and TRBJ2-5, with 7 positions matching TRBD1. J gave up 2 bases and V 1 base, and 7 bases lay outside the gene matches. Germline CDR1 ENHRY, CDR2 SYGVKD. The CDR3 has 16 amino acids. CDR3 amino acids: CAISELRDSSQETQYF. The DNA for the CDR3 is TGTGCCATCAGTGAGTTAAGGGACAGCTCTCAAGAGACCCAGTACTTC.